This note documents a single T cell receptor (beta chain) sequence. Antigen: not known. This entry is derived from a study of shared clonotypes between healthy human individuals. CDR1 and CDR2 (germline): MDHEN, SYDVKM. The CDR3 length is 17 residues. Trimming shortened V by 2 bases and J by 4 bases, and 19 bases separated the two germline ends. Clones were sequenced by immunoSEQ multiplex PCR, and TCRdb holds only the in-frame ones, with some missing. The profile covers approximately 2.1 million clones, with about 92% appearing a single time and about 0.37% taken by the ten largest. Study-wide results and caveats: Around 4.9% of naive CD4 clonotypes were shared across a few donors. The genetic and exposure-history diversity represented was limited by few donors.

This TCR derives from a man aged 18-30 years in good health. Some clones in this sample may be carry-over from other donors' samples. Sequencing was done on a sample of naive CD4+ T cells from PBMCs. Subset of the sample: CD45RA+ positively selected. The gene calls are TRBV28 and TRBJ2-3; tentatively, D is TRBD2 (6 bases). The CDR3 DNA sequence: TGTGCCAGCAGTTTAGGACCCCTGGGGGGTCGGGCAGATACGCAGTATTTT. Encoded protein: CASSLGPLGGRADTQYF.